This TCR beta chain comes out of a study of T cell changes during pregnancy in multiple sclerosis. This CDR3 has 20 residues. The V gene lost 1 base and the J gene lost 5 bases, with 28 bases spanning the gap. Per germline, CDR1 MNHNS and CDR2 SASEGT. Clones were read by immunoSEQ multiplex PCR, and TCRdb kept only the in-frame ones, dropping some. Of 15,000 or so clones listed, 65% to 90% are singletons. This receptor was taken from a female donor with multiple sclerosis, enrolled in a pregnancy study. Sequencing was performed on CD8+ T cells from peripheral blood mononuclear cells, taken in the first trimester of pregnancy. This rearrangement joins TRBV6-1 to TRBJ2-3, with D perhaps matching TRBD2 (5 bases). The CDR3 DNA reads TGTGCCAGCAGTGAAGAAGTTCCGGAATGGACTGCCTTAAATCGAGATACGCAGTATTTT. Translated: CASSEEVPEWTALNRDTQYF.